This TCR beta chain appears in the sequencing data of a study of beta chain features in type 1 diabetes. Purities in excess of 95% were seen in all sorted populations. Findings and caveats of the study: A greater similarity of naive, central memory and Treg TCRB repertoires was seen among patients than among healthy donors. Individuals with type 1 diabetes displayed fewer insertions and more deletions at VDJ junctions.

Expressed TCRB transcripts were sequenced after all isolated RNA was converted to cDNA. Only in-frame clones appear in the TCRdb table, and some are missing; sequencing was by immunoSEQ multiplex PCR. This sample yields about 360,000 clones, of which about 12% are seen a single time; under 0.02% belongs to the top ten. As for this clone: The antigen is not known.

CDR1 and CDR2 (germline): GTSNPN, SVGIG (reference sequence). Between the trimmed V and J ends, which lost 3 bases and 4 bases, there was a span of 19 bases. The CDR3 is made up of 16 amino acids. The receptor's source is a man aged 18 to 30 in good health. The J gene is TRBJ1-5, the V gene TRBV30; possibly TRBD1 for D (6 bases). Specimen: naive CD4+ T cells from blood. CDR3 DNA: TGTGCCTGGAGCCGGGGGGGCAGCAGGTTAAATCAGCCCCAGCATTTT. Encoded protein: CAWSRGGSRLNQPQHF.